One T cell receptor (beta chain) is described in this entry. This clone occurred a few times. What this receptor recognizes is not known. Nothing much larger sits one base from this clone, and base qualities are not available. A single peripheral blood draw of roughly 0.11 L on average was collected from each donor into heparinised tubes. Naive, central memory, regulatory and stem cell-like memory CD4+ T cells were sorted on a BD FACSAria II using a panel including CD45RO, CCR7, CD25, CD127, CD95 and CD27. A purity above 95% was achieved for all sorted populations. Right away, PBMCs were isolated by Lymphoprep density gradient centrifugation and were stained directly, with no culture step. To minimize batch effects, samples were stained and sorted in pairs, one healthy donor with one patient per experiment. This sample was taken from a study of beta chain features in type 1 diabetes (dated by TCRdb to 2016 to 2018). Concerning the study at large: Mean age, gender distribution, total cell number and subset yield were not different between patients and healthy donors. Across all samples, almost 110 million sorted cells were examined, and cell number per subset correlated strongly with RNA yield. In the study, recently diagnosed type 1 diabetes patients and matched healthy donors were compared on the TCRB repertoires of their sorted circulating CD4+ T cell subsets. Whereas all 30 or so donors provided naive and central memory subsets, regulatory and stem cell-like memory subsets were isolated from just 8 patients and about 8 healthy donors. General findings and caveats noted by the study authors: Patients with type 1 diabetes made fewer insertions and deleted more nucleotides at VDJ recombination sites, implying thymic rearrangement abnormalities. The naive, central memory and regulatory TCRB repertoires appeared to resemble one another more closely among patients than among healthy donors. Shorter templates might be favored by PCR, yet because patient and control samples were amplified and corrected together, any such skew would affect both groups equally. Type 1 diabetes patients showed a moderate but significant shortening of TCRB CDR3 length in all four CD4+ subsets. HLA sub-analyses involved small numbers of individuals, so any influence of HLA type on TCRB rearrangement remained unresolved. Because cDNA was sequenced instead of genomic DNA, highly expressing activated cells could be over-represented, though the groups showed no difference in activation or CD3 levels.

The High Capacity cDNA Reverse Transcription Kit was used to reverse transcribe all of the isolated RNA, meaning that expressed TCRB transcripts were what got sequenced. Deep immunoSEQ sequencing was performed on naive, central memory and regulatory T cell samples, with an average of roughly 3.6 million total reads per sample. Sorted cells were lysed in RLT buffer, and RNA was extracted using DNase-treated RNeasy Micro or Mini kits according to cell number. Each cell subset was processed on its own to prevent cross-contamination, while patient and healthy donor samples were processed together. TCRB sequences were amplified from cDNA with the immunoSEQ multiplex PCR, producing 87-bp fragments spanning the CDR3 region. The amplicons were sequenced using the Illumina HiSeq platform. The paper's data handling went like this. Synthetic template baselines were used to correct PCR bias computationally, reads within Hamming distance 2 were collapsed, and singletons that could not be merged were discarded. By aligning reads against IMGT, V, D and J genes, CDR3 length, and insertions or deletions at six rearrangement sites were assigned. Within each subset, clonotype counts were normalized to sorted cell number, after which true diversity and Gini coefficients were computed with the tcR R package. The overlap coefficient, calculated on TCRB nucleotide sequences, was used to measure repertoire sharing. TCRdb retrieved this table from immuneACCESS and kept in-frame rearrangements only. Not all clones are present; in checked studies, unresolved V genes account for under half, and no reason is known for the remainder. That table supplies the V and J calls and clone size; D and trimming were determined from the DNA. This sample has under 200,000 clones in its table, and 7.5% to 10% of those were observed once. The leading ten clones occupy roughly 2.5% of the sample.

CDR1 and CDR2 are drawn from the germline V gene: SGHRS, YFSETQ. The CDR3 contains 12 residues, cysteine and phenylalanine counted. The read is trimmed to its CDR3 DNA, 36 bases read in frame from base 1. Trimming takes 2 bases from V and 7 bases from J, and the germline ends sit 9 bases apart. This chain joins TRBV5-1 to TRBJ1-1; TRBD1 is a possible D gene, resting on 6 matching bases. Sequencing input: central memory CD4+ T cells from blood. The TCR originated in a woman younger than 30 in good health. The CDR3 in this case is CASSFSGDEAFF. The DNA sequence follows: TGCGCCAGCAGCTTCTCAGGGGATGAAGCTTTCTTT. The entire variable domain, with the stretches around the CDR3 drawn from the reference TRBV5-1 and TRBJ1-1 proteins, is KAGVTQTPRYLIKTRGQQVTLSCSPISGHRSVSWYQQTPGQGLQFLFEYFSETQRNKGNFPGRFSGRQFSNSRSEMNVSTLELGDSALYLCASSFSGDEAFFGQGTRLTVV.